This T cell receptor (beta chain) was recorded in a study of early T cells in non-severe SARS-CoV-2 infection. Looking at the study overall: Sequencing input comprised bulk RNA from unsorted whole blood; chain pairing was not available. Broader study findings: Private and CD4 specificities were missed by VDJdb matching, skewed to anti-spike CD8.

Unique molecular identifiers were added to individual cDNA molecules. TCRdb redid the calling of the 5' RACE reads with MiXCR, one entry per CDR3 protein. The sample shows some 100,000 distinct CDR3 sequences, around 15% of them seen only once. V shed 7 bases and J shed 6 bases, with 28 bases lying between them. This CDR3 is built from 18 residues. The V gene's germline CDR1 is SGHRS and CDR2 YFSETQ. This clonotype has ten or more counts. Antigen unknown. This TCR derives from an adult who was a healthcare worker with PCR-confirmed SARS-CoV-2 infection or an uninfected control (not recorded which). Sequencing was done on a sample of whole blood. The V gene is TRBV5-1, the J gene TRBJ2-2; TRBD2 is a possible D gene (7 bases). CDR3 nucleotide sequence: TGCGCCAGCGCTCCGTCCTCGGCGGGGGCGGGGATTGCCGGGGAGCTGTTTTTT. As protein: CASAPSSAGAGIAGELFF.